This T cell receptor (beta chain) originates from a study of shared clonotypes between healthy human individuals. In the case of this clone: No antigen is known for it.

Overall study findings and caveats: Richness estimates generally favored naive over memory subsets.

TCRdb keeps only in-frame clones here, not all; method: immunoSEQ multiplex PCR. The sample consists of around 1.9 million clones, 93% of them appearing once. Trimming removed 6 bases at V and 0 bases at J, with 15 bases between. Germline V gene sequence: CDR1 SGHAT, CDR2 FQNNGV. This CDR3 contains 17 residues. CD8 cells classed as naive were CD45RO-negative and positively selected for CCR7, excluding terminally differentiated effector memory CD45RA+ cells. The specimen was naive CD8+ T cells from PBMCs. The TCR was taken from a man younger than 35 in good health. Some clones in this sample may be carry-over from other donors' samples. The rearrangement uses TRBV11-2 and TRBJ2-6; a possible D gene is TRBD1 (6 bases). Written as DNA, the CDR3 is TGTGCCAGCAGTTTTAACAGGGTAACCTCTGGGGCCAACGTCCTGACTTTC. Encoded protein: CASSFNRVTSGANVLTF.